The next 25 T cell receptor beta chains were all read from a single sample in a study of regulatory T cells in long-lasting Graves disease. Researchers made TCR beta libraries by using iRepertoire HTBI primers and running Arm-PCR on CDR3 regions. TCRdb re-called the multiplex PCR reads through MiXCR, storing one row per CDR3 protein. Here the sample spans under 300,000 distinct CDR3 sequences, approximately 18% being singletons. The sample's time point: newly diagnosed GD, antithyroid drugs for less than 3 months. Following extraction of RNA from PBMCs, that RNA was used to make the TCR library. The same specimen was also included in a second study, on T cells in Graves' hyperthyroidism and ophthalmopathy.

Specimen: peripheral blood mononuclear cells (PBMCs), collected at new diagnosis, from a patient treated with antithyroid drugs. The receptors were sampled from a woman in her thirties with Graves disease.

The rearrangement links TRBV10-2 to TRBJ1-1; TRBD1 is a possible D gene (6 bases). This CDR3 comprises 14 residues. The V end lost 6 bases, the J end lost 2 bases, and 13 bases lay between the germline ends. Germline values: CDR1 WSHSY, CDR2 SAAADI. The CDR3 spells CASSKDSPNTEAFF. The CDR3 nucleotides are TGCGCCAGCAGCAAGGACAGCCCCAACACTGAAGCTTTCTTT.

This clonotype came up many times. The chain recombines TRBV5-1 with TRBJ2-2; D gene uncertain. Trimming removed 0 bases at V and 6 bases at J, with 9 bases between. The CDR3 sequence is 14 residues long. Germline V gene sequence: CDR1 SGHRS, CDR2 YFSETQ. The CDR3: CASSLAFTAGELFF. The CDR3 DNA is TGCGCCAGCAGCTTGGCGTTCACGGCCGGGGAGCTGTTTTTT. Supplemented by reference TRBV5-1 and TRBJ2-2, the full variable domain reads KAGVTQTPRYLIKTRGQQVTLSCSPISGHRSVSWYQQTPGQGLQFLFEYFSETQRNKGNFPGRFSGRQFSNSRSEMNVSTLELGDSALYLCASSLAFTAGELFFGEGSRLTVL.

In its sample, this clonotype was seen many times. The chain combines TRBV24-1 with TRBJ2-2; the match to TRBD2 covers 16 bases. CDR3 size: 19 residues. The germline CDR1 and CDR2 sequences are KGHDR and SFDVKD. V gave up 4 bases and J gave up 1 base; unmatched junction bases: 5. This chain's CDR3 is CATSDAGLAGGLNTGELFF. DNA for the CDR3: TGTGCCACCAGTGACGCGGGACTAGCGGGGGGGCTGAACACCGGGGAGCTGTTTTTT.

This clonotype came up many times. The chain's CDR3 is CATSSGRGGGGSGYTF. In DNA form, the CDR3 reads TGTGCCACCAGCAGTGGGAGGGGGGGCGGAGGGTCTGGCTACACCTTC. The genes are TRBV15 and TRBJ1-2; tentatively, D is TRBD1 (6 bases). Germline V lookup: CDR1 LNHNV, CDR2 YYDKDF (reference sequence). The length of the CDR3 is 16 residues. V lost 3 bases to trimming and J lost 7 bases, with 21 bases between them.

This clonotype appeared many times. The V call is TRBV29-1, the J call TRBJ2-7; the D gene is possibly TRBD1 (7 bases). V was shortened by 6 bases and J by 3 bases, with 12 bases between the two germline ends. Germline CDR1 reads SQVTM; CDR2 reads ANQGSEA. The CDR3 spans 12 residues. CDR3 residues: CSVRQGGYEQYF. In DNA, the CDR3 is TGCAGCGTCCGACAGGGAGGCTACGAGCAGTACTTC.

This clonotype is a singleton in its sample. This chain joins TRBV9 and TRBJ2-1, with 7 nucleotides matching TRBD1. The CDR3 has 14 amino acids. J gave up 4 bases and V 3 bases, and 4 bases lay outside the gene matches. Germline CDR1 and CDR2: SGDLS and YYNGEE. The chain's CDR3 is CASSAGDRYNEQFF. In nucleotides, the CDR3 is TGTGCCAGCAGCGCCGGGGACAGATACAATGAGCAGTTCTTC.

Ten or more counts support this clonotype. The V call is TRBV7-9, the J call TRBJ1-2, with TRBD1 as a possible D gene (5 bases). The CDR3 is 15 residues long. CDR1 is SEHNR, CDR2 FQNEAQ, per germline (reference sequence). V lost 5 bases, J lost 2 bases, and 15 bases lay in between. The CDR3 DNA follows: TGTGCCAGCAGCCGTATCCCGGACATCAACTATGGCTACACCTTC. Translation gives CASSRIPDINYGYTF.

There are many counts of this clonotype. The CDR3 sequence: CASSSRHGNEKLFF. Here the CDR3 DNA reads TGTGCCAGCAGCTCTAGACACGGCAATGAAAAACTGTTTTTT. The chain has TRBV7-2 and TRBJ1-4, with D unresolved. CDR1 is SGHTA and CDR2 is FQGNSA in the germline V gene. This CDR3 is built from 14 residues. The germline V and J ends were trimmed by 4 bases and 5 bases, with 11 bases remaining between them. The entire variable domain, with the rest obtained from reference TRBV7-2 and TRBJ1-4, is as follows: GAGVSQSPSNKVTEKGKDVELRCDPISGHTALYWYRQSLGQGLEFLIYFQGNSAPDKSGLPSDRFSAERTGGSVSTLTIQRTQQEDSAVYLCASSSRHGNEKLFFGSGTQLSVL.

Turning to this clonotype: A read error is possible here, since a much larger clone lies one base away. This chain uses TRBV27 with TRBJ1-6, with TRBD1 matching 10 bases. Germline lookup yields CDR1 MNHEY and CDR2 SMNVEV (reference sequence). The CDR3 consists of 15 residues. Trimming took 1 base from V and 9 from J; bases not matched to a gene: 3. The CDR3, as DNA: TGTGCCAGCAGTTTATGGACAGGGGGGGCTTCACCCCTCCACTTT. Translating gives CASSLWTGGASPLHF.

This clonotype was found many times. V gene TRBV10-3 combines with J gene TRBJ1-1; possible D gene TRBD1, 5 bases. V lost 1 base, J lost 5 bases, and 5 bases lay in between. The germline V gene encodes CDR1 ENHRY and CDR2 SYGVKD. This CDR3 spans 12 amino acids. In DNA, the CDR3 is TGTGCCATCAGTGAGTGGGGGACTGAAGCTTTCTTT. Translation gives CAISEWGTEAFF.

As to this clonotype: A far larger clone lies a single base away; this is likely a read error. Because the CDR3 is missing its conserved closing phenylalanine or tryptophan, this is likely a read error. This chain uses TRBV7-2 with TRBJ1-2; the D gene is possibly TRBD1 (5 bases). The CDR3 length is 14 residues. Trimming took 5 bases from V and 4 from J, leaving 14 bases between them. The germline V gene has CDR1 SGHTA and CDR2 FQGNSA. The CDR3 loop reads CASSRPTVTYGYTL. DNA of the CDR3: TGTGCCAGCAGCCGACCGACAGTTACCTATGGCTACACCCTC.

V usage is TRBV28 and J usage is TRBJ2-7, with a possible D match to TRBD1 (5 bases). Germline V gives CDR1 MDHEN, CDR2 SYDVKM. V shed 6 bases and J shed 5 bases, with 8 bases lying between them. This CDR3 comprises 11 residues. The CDR3 nucleotides read TGTGCCAGCAGCTCCAGGGACGAGCAGTACTTC. Its translation: CASSSRDEQYF.

This clonotype was detected ten times or more. J is TRBJ2-3 and V is TRBV20-1, with D uncertain. Germline V CDR1 and CDR2: DFQATT, SNEGSKA (reference sequence). V dropped 6 bases and J dropped 7 bases, with 20 bases sitting between them. This CDR3 has 14 residues. This CDR3 reads CSADRALAVNTQYF. CDR3 nucleotide sequence: TGCAGTGCCGACCGGGCGCTCGCTGTAAATACGCAGTATTTT.

Ten or more counts support this clonotype. The genes are TRBV3-1 and TRBJ1-1, with TRBD1 as a possible D gene (5 bases). Germline V gene sequence: CDR1 LGHDT, CDR2 YNNKEL (reference sequence). V was shortened by 1 base and J by 4 bases, with 7 bases between the two germline ends. This CDR3 spans 13 amino acids. CDR3 sequence: CASSQGGATEAFF. The CDR3 DNA is TGTGCCAGCAGCCAAGGGGGCGCCACTGAAGCTTTCTTT.

This clonotype was seen many times. The chain joins TRBV7-2 to TRBJ1-6; D call uncertain. Looked up from germline, CDR1 is SGHTA and CDR2 is FQGNSA. The CDR3 totals 18 residues. Between the trimmed V and J ends, which lost 5 bases and 0 bases, there was a span of 17 bases. CDR3 nucleotides: TGTGCCAGCAGCCGATATGGGTCAGAGAGCTCCTATAATTCACCCCTCCACTTT. This gives the protein CASSRYGSESSYNSPLHF.

In its sample, this clonotype was seen many times. The chain joins TRBV7-2 to TRBJ1-3, with a possible D match to TRBD1 (5 bases). Trimming left V 5 bases short and J 2 bases short, with 13 bases between. CDR3 length equals 15 residues. Germline V CDR1 and CDR2: SGHTA, FQGNSA. Here the CDR3 DNA reads TGTGCCAGCAGCCCAGGGAATACGGCTGGAAACACCATATATTTT. It translates to CASSPGNTAGNTIYF.

This clonotype appeared many times. This rearrangement joins TRBV7-3 to TRBJ2-1; D gene unclear. The germline V and J ends were trimmed by 1 base and 8 bases, with 12 bases remaining between them. Germline V gives CDR1 SGHTA, CDR2 FQGTGA. The CDR3 consists of 14 residues. The CDR3 DNA sequence: TGTGCCAGCAGCTTAAGAGGTGTTCGCGATGAGCAGTTCTTC. Amino acids: CASSLRGVRDEQFF.

This clonotype has at least ten counts. The chain carries TRBV12-3 or TRBV12-4 and TRBJ2-7; perhaps TRBD2 as D (5 bases). The germline V and J ends were trimmed by 6 bases and 7 bases, with 16 bases remaining between them. CDR3 length equals 13 residues. The CDR3 loop is CASRQNARTEQYF. DNA of the CDR3: TGTGCCAGCAGACAGAACGCCCGGACTGAGCAGTACTTC.

This clonotype has at least ten counts. This chain uses TRBV29-1 with TRBJ1-1; D not certain. V lost 3 bases, J lost 3 bases, and 8 bases lay in between. Germline CDR1 SQVTM, CDR2 ANQGSEA. This CDR3 contains 12 residues. CDR3: CSVDRVDTEAFF. CDR3 coding DNA: TGCAGCGTTGATCGGGTGGACACTGAAGCTTTCTTT.

Of note for this clonotype: Given a much more abundant clone one base away, this may be a read error. This chain links TRBV6-2 or TRBV6-3 with TRBJ1-2; perhaps TRBD1 as D (5 bases). The germline V and J ends were trimmed by 7 bases and 7 bases, with 25 bases remaining between them. CDR1 is MNHEY, CDR2 SVGEGT, per germline. The CDR3 loop spans 16 amino acids. CDR3 in amino acids: CASTYPPGRGFFGYTF. As DNA, the CDR3 is TGTGCCAGCACATATCCCCCGGGACGGGGGTTCTTTGGCTACACCTTC.

This clonotype was seen at least ten times. The gene calls are TRBV7-8 and TRBJ1-4; D unresolved. Trimming cost V 5 bases and J 11 bases, with 15 bases left between them. The germline V gene has CDR1 SGHVS and CDR2 FQNEAQ. CDR3 length: 13 amino acids. DNA for the CDR3: TGTGCCAGCAGCCCCGCCTCGGTGTCGAAACTGTTTTTT. Translated, it gives CASSPASVSKLFF.

This clonotype was counted only a few times. The chain is built from TRBV6-4 and TRBJ1-5; D is unclear. The length of the CDR3 is 15 residues. Trimming stripped 6 bases from V and 1 base from J, with 13 bases between. Germline V CDR1 and CDR2: MRHNA, SNTAGT. Written as DNA, the CDR3 is TGTGCCAGCAGGAACGGGTCTGGAAGCAATCAGCCCCAGCATTTT. It specifies CASRNGSGSNQPQHF.

At least ten counts were recorded for this clonotype. The gene calls are TRBV20-1 and TRBJ1-5; D uncertain. CDR1 is DFQATT, CDR2 SNEGSKA, per germline (reference sequence). This CDR3 has 15 amino acids. Between the trimmed V and J ends, which lost 0 bases and 4 bases, there was a span of 13 bases. CDR3 sequence (DNA): TGCAGTGCTAGAGATTGGAGCGGGAAGAATCAGCCCCAGCATTTT. Protein: CSARDWSGKNQPQHF.

This chain links TRBV28 with TRBJ2-5, with 11 bases fitting TRBD2. Near its end, the DNA agrees better with TRBJ2-1, so the J call may be wrong. Germline-derived CDR1 and CDR2 are MDHEN and SYDVKM. The CDR3 covers 17 residues. The CDR3 sequence is CASSHPTLAGVPSEQFF. CDR3 DNA sequence: TGTGCCAGCAGCCACCCAACACTAGCGGGAGTGCCCAGTGAGCAGTTCTTC.

Turning to this clonotype: A far larger clone is a single base away, which makes a read error likely. V and J are TRBV6-5 and TRBJ2-7; possibly TRBD1 for D (5 bases). Germline V gives CDR1 MNHEY, CDR2 SVGAGI. Trimming took 4 bases from V and 4 from J, leaving 14 bases between them. The CDR3 is made up of 14 amino acids. The CDR3: CASSLFLPGYEQYF. Written as DNA, the CDR3 is TGTGCCAGCAGTTTATTCCTCCCAGGGTACGAGCAGTACTTC.